These 18 T cell receptor beta chains came from one sample sequenced in a study of T cell responses to AZD1222 COVID-19 vaccine. TCRdb keeps only in-frame clones here, not all; method: immunoSEQ multiplex PCR. The sample consists of about 170,000 clones, over 85% of them appearing once. Sequencing was performed on peripheral blood, taken on day 0 of AZD1222 vaccination. These receptor sequences come from an adult in good health.

The chain has TRBV30 and TRBJ1-4, with a tentative D call TRBD1 (6 bases). Looked up from germline, CDR1 is GTSNPN and CDR2 is SVGIG (reference sequence). Trimming took off 2 bases at V and 8 bases at J, with 9 bases between the two ends. This CDR3 is 12 amino acids long. CDR3: CAWSSQGEKLFF. DNA for the CDR3: TGTGCCTGGAGTAGTCAGGGGGAAAAACTGTTTTTT.

This chain joins TRBV25-1 and TRBJ1-3; no reliable D call. V lost 4 bases and J lost 0, with 7 bases in between. Per germline, CDR1 MGHDK and CDR2 SYGVNS. The CDR3 runs 14 residues. DNA for the CDR3: TGTGCCAGCAGTGGAACTTCCTCTGGAAACACCATATATTTT. Protein: CASSGTSSGNTIYF.

This sequence joins TRBV7-2 and TRBJ2-3; 10 bases match TRBD1. There are 15 residues in the CDR3. Per the germline V gene, CDR1 is SGHTA and CDR2 is FQGNSA. V was pared by 6 bases and J by 2 bases, with 5 bases of the junction left unmatched. Here the CDR3 reads CASRGTGALTDTQYF. The DNA for the CDR3 is TGTGCCAGCAGGGGGACAGGGGCCCTCACAGATACGCAGTATTTT. Full variable domain (missing parts from reference TRBV7-2 and TRBJ2-3): GAGVSQSPSNKVTEKGKDVELRCDPISGHTALYWYRQSLGQGLEFLIYFQGNSAPDKSGLPSDRFSAERTGGSVSTLTIQRTQQEDSAVYLCASRGTGALTDTQYFGPGTRLTVL.

This sequence joins TRBV10-1 and TRBJ2-1; 8 bases agree with TRBD2. The CDR3 is 15 amino acids. Germline V lookup: CDR1 WNHNN, CDR2 SYGVQD (reference sequence). With V trimmed by 0 bases and J by 3 bases, 1 base remained unmatched. CDR3: CASSESSGGYNEQFF. The CDR3 DNA follows: TGCGCCAGCAGTGAGTCAAGCGGGGGCTACAATGAGCAGTTCTTC.

The CDR3 bases are TGTGCCAGCAGTCAAAGACAGGGGCCCTACGAGCAGTACTTC. Translating it yields CASSQRQGPYEQYF. The V call is TRBV27, the J call TRBJ2-7; 8 positions match TRBD1. Looked up from germline, CDR1 is MNHEY and CDR2 is SMNVEV (reference sequence). Germline trimming cut 5 bases from V and 2 bases from J; bases unmatched to any gene: 5. The CDR3 is 14 amino acids.

The chain joins TRBV5-1 to TRBJ2-5; D might be TRBD1 or TRBD2, each matching 5 bases. This CDR3 is built from 14 residues. CDR1 is SGHRS, CDR2 YFSETQ, per germline. Trimming pared 0 bases from V and 5 bases from J, leaving 11 bases between. The CDR3 region is CASSLAGRWETQYF. The CDR3 DNA reads TGCGCCAGCAGCTTGGCGGGGCGCTGGGAGACCCAGTACTTC.

About this clone itself: Its ends do not fully match the called genes, so a read error is possible. This chain joins TRBV7-7 and TRBJ1-5; no clear D gene. Germline V gene sequence: CDR1 SSHAT, CDR2 FNYEAQ (reference sequence). CDR3 size: 14 residues. In nucleotides, the CDR3 is TGTGCTAGCAGTCAGCCCCCCCAGCCGATCCCCCAGCATTTT. Translation: CASSQPPQPIPQHF.

The V call is TRBV15, the J call TRBJ2-7; 8 bases line up with TRBD1. The CDR3 covers 15 residues. V was clipped by 2 bases and J by 7 bases; unmatched bases: 10. Germline loops: CDR1 LNHNV, CDR2 YYDKDF (reference sequence). CDR3 bases: TGTGCCACCAGCAGATCCCCGGACAGGGTGGAGGAGCAGTACTTC. Translation gives CATSRSPDRVEEQYF.

The V call is TRBV18, the J call TRBJ1-2, with 7 bases matching TRBD1. The CDR3 contains 14 residues. Germline lookup yields CDR1 KGHSH and CDR2 LQKENI. The J segment lost 6 bases and the V segment lost 2 bases, leaving 6 bases of the junction unmatched. CDR3: CASSPGDRNNGYTF. For the CDR3, the DNA is TGTGCCAGCTCACCAGGGGACAGAAACAATGGCTACACCTTC. The full variable domain, rest sourced from reference TRBV18 and TRBJ1-2, is NAGVMQNPRHLVRRRGQEARLRCSPMKGHSHVYWYRQLPEEGLKFMVYLQKENIIDESGMPKERFSAEFPKEGPSILRIQQVVRGDSAAYFCASSPGDRNNGYTFGSGTRLTVV.

The chain uses TRBV7-2 and TRBJ2-3; a weak D match, TRBD2 (5 bases). V was pared by 4 bases and J by 2 bases, with 13 bases between. This CDR3 comprises 15 residues. Germline CDR1 SGHTA, CDR2 FQGNSA. CDR3 loop: CASSSGITLTDTQYF. CDR3 nucleotide sequence: TGTGCCAGCAGCTCCGGGATTACACTCACAGATACGCAGTATTTT.

The V gene is TRBV12-5, the J gene TRBJ1-5; 8 nucleotides match TRBD1. This CDR3 has 16 amino acids. Germline V lookup: CDR1 LGHNT, CDR2 FRNRAP. With 1 base clipped from V and 3 bases from J, the junction kept 5 bases outside the gene matches. The CDR3 here is CASGLEDRDVNQPQHF. The CDR3 DNA is TGTGCTAGTGGTTTGGAGGACAGGGACGTCAATCAGCCCCAGCATTTT.

V gene TRBV6-5 combines with J gene TRBJ1-1; TRBD1 might be the D (6 bases). The CDR3 contains 13 residues. The germline gives CDR1 MNHEY, CDR2 SVGAGI. Between the trimmed V and J ends, which lost 11 bases and 2 bases, there was a span of 15 bases. The CDR3: CAGTGWGNTEAFF. CDR3 nucleotide sequence: TGTGCCGGTACAGGGTGGGGAAACACTGAAGCTTTCTTT.

The chain has TRBV30 and TRBJ2-7; no clear D gene. The V and J ends lost 0 bases and 5 bases respectively, with 17 bases between them. Germline V CDR1 and CDR2: GTSNPN, SVGIG (reference sequence). The CDR3 has 15 amino acids. DNA of the CDR3: TGTGCCTGGAGTGTAGGTGCCCGGGTTGGCGACGAGCAGTACTTC. It specifies CAWSVGARVGDEQYF.

The sample holds a few counts of this clone. The genes are TRBV19 and TRBJ2-7; 13 bases are shared with TRBD2. The length of the CDR3 is 14 residues. V shed 7 bases, J shed 4 bases, and the junction held 4 bases outside the gene matches. CDR1 and CDR2 (germline): LNHDA, SQIVND (reference sequence). CDR3: CASTGTSGVYEQYF. The CDR3, as DNA: TGTGCCAGTACCGGGACTAGCGGGGTTTACGAGCAGTACTTC.

The chain combines TRBV6-5 with TRBJ2-1; possibly TRBD2 for D (6 bases). V gave up 6 bases and J gave up 4 bases, with 16 bases separating them. The CDR3 covers 15 residues. The V gene's germline CDR1 is MNHEY and CDR2 SVGAGI. CDR3 nucleotides: TGTGCCAGCAGCTCCGGGACTCTTTATTACAATGAGCAGTTCTTC. This gives the protein CASSSGTLYYNEQFF.

CDR3 DNA: TGTGCCTTTGGGACAGGGAGATGGGGAGGCTACACCTTC. This sequence encodes CAFGTGRWGGYTF. This chain links TRBV30 with TRBJ1-2; 9 bases fit TRBD1. The CDR3 runs 13 residues. V was pared by 7 bases and J by 8 bases, with 11 bases of the junction left unmatched. CDR1 is GTSNPN, CDR2 SVGIG, per germline (reference sequence).

This clone turned up a few times. The gene calls are TRBV4-3 and TRBJ2-1, with 9 bases fitting TRBD2. Looked up from germline, CDR1 is LGHNA and CDR2 is YSLEER. CDR3 length: 16 amino acids. Trimming took 10 bases from V and 3 from J; bases not matched to a gene: 13. The CDR3 DNA sequence: TGCGCCATTAAGAGCGGGGGGTCTATGTTCTACAATGAGCAGTTCTTC. This encodes CAIKSGGSMFYNEQFF.

The CDR3 DNA is TGCAGCGTTCTACCTTCGTCTGGGGAGCTGTTTTTT. As protein: CSVLPSSGELFF. V gene TRBV29-1 combines with J gene TRBJ2-2, with D unclear. The CDR3 sequence is 12 residues long. Germline lookup yields CDR1 SQVTM and CDR2 ANQGSEA. Trimming shortened V by 5 bases and J by 8 bases, and 12 bases separated the two germline ends.